Listed here is a single TCR beta chain. The sample is drawn from a study of blood T cell repertoires in COVID-19. V was trimmed by 7 bases and J by 3 bases, leaving 11 bases between them. The CDR3 is made up of 12 amino acids. Germline values: CDR1 SGHRS, CDR2 YFSETQ. As originally analysed: Amplification with reference gene primers provided the estimates of nucleated cell counts. Sequenced by immunoSEQ multiplex PCR; TCRdb stores in-frame clones only, minus some. V, J and clone size are taken as reported in that table, and D and trimming were inferred from the DNA itself. The sample holds about 370,000 clones; roughly 90% are singletons and the top ten take over 0.7%. Adults between about 18 and 89 years of age took part from 20 to 25 US areas.

The J gene is TRBJ2-7, the V gene TRBV5-1, with TRBD1 as a possible D gene (6 bases). Material for sequencing was PBMCs or T cells enriched from blood (not recorded which). The TCR originated in a woman aged 40 to 49 who had been exposed to COVID-19. Here the CDR3 DNA reads TGCGCCAGCTCCCAACAGGGCTACGAGCAGTACTTC. Amino acids: CASSQQGYEQYF.